These T cell receptor beta chains were read from a single sample in a study of CD8 T cells in ankylosing spondylitis. TCRdb independently ran MiXCR on the 5' RACE reads; one entry per CDR3 protein. Among about 500,000 distinct CDR3 sequences listed, about 12% were seen once. What was sequenced was blood, either unsorted or a sorted T cell fraction (not recorded which). The receptors here all came from a male donor with ankylosing spondylitis. CDR3s include the opening cysteine and the closing phenylalanine or tryptophan. Each record gives: clone size, V gene, D gene, J gene, CDR3 DNA, CDR3 protein. A D gene is named only where the DNA matches it firmly. Clone size is given for some rows only: seen once, a few or many times, or a class if the clone is expanded.

abundance: many; v_gene: TRBV7-2; d_gene: TRBD1; j_gene: TRBJ1-1; CDR3nt: TGTGCCAGCAGCGCAGGGGGCTGGGCTGAAGCTTTCTTT; CDR3aa: CASSAGGWAEAFF
abundance: few; v_gene: TRBV4-2; d_gene: -; j_gene: TRBJ1-3; CDR3nt: TGTGCCAGCAGCCGAGAGACAACCTCTGGAAACACCATATATTTT; CDR3aa: CASSRETTSGNTIYF
abundance: few; v_gene: TRBV12-3/TRBV12-4; d_gene: -; j_gene: TRBJ1-5; CDR3nt: TGTGCCAGCAGTTTAGCGGTGCTGGGGTACAATCAGCCCCAGCATTTT; CDR3aa: CASSLAVLGYNQPQHF
abundance: -; v_gene: TRBV3-1; d_gene: -; j_gene: TRBJ1-6; CDR3nt: TGTGCCAGCAGACGCAGCGGGTCACCCCTCCACTTT; CDR3aa: CASRRSGSPLHF
abundance: few; v_gene: TRBV30; d_gene: -; j_gene: TRBJ1-5; CDR3nt: TGTGCCTGGAGTGAACAGGAGAATCAGCCCCAGCATTTT; CDR3aa: CAWSEQENQPQHF
abundance: few; v_gene: TRBV2; d_gene: -; j_gene: TRBJ2-2; CDR3nt: TGTGCCAGCTCTCCACAGGGCGGGGAGCTGTTTTTT; CDR3aa: CASSPQGGELFF
abundance: few; v_gene: TRBV12-3/TRBV12-4; d_gene: TRBD2; j_gene: TRBJ2-5; CDR3nt: TGTGCCAGCAGTTCCCCTAGCGGGAGCAGGGTAGAGACCCAGTACTTC; CDR3aa: CASSSPSGSRVETQYF
abundance: few; v_gene: TRBV20-1; d_gene: -; j_gene: TRBJ1-2; CDR3nt: TGCAGTGCGGGGGAGCGGGGGGACTATGGCTACACCTTC; CDR3aa: CSAGERGDYGYTF
abundance: -; v_gene: TRBV4-1; d_gene: TRBD2; j_gene: TRBJ2-2; CDR3nt: TGCGCCAGCAGCCAAGTCGTACTAGCGGGGTCGAACACCGGGGAGCTGTTTTTT; CDR3aa: CASSQVVLAGSNTGELFF
abundance: few; v_gene: TRBV10-1; d_gene: TRBD2; j_gene: TRBJ2-7; CDR3nt: TGCGCCAGCAGTGAGCCGACTAGCGGGAGTAGCGAGCAGTACTTC; CDR3aa: CASSEPTSGSSEQYF
abundance: -; v_gene: TRBV5-1; d_gene: -; j_gene: TRBJ1-1; CDR3nt: TGCGCCAGCAGCTCGGGAAGGTGGGCGGACACTGAAGCTTTCTTT; CDR3aa: CASSSGRWADTEAFF
abundance: few; v_gene: TRBV29-1; d_gene: -; j_gene: TRBJ2-3; CDR3nt: TGCAGCGTTGGACAGACAGCTAGCACAGATACGCAGTATTTT; CDR3aa: CSVGQTASTDTQYF
abundance: few; v_gene: TRBV5-1; d_gene: -; j_gene: TRBJ2-7; CDR3nt: TGCGCCAGCAGCTTCCAATGGGCAGGGGCCTACGAGCAGTACTTC; CDR3aa: CASSFQWAGAYEQYF
abundance: many; v_gene: TRBV7-2; d_gene: TRBD2; j_gene: TRBJ2-1; CDR3nt: TGTGCCAGCAGCTTAAGACTAGCGTCGAGCTCCTACAATGAGCAGTTCTTC; CDR3aa: CASSLRLASSSYNEQFF
abundance: few; v_gene: TRBV20-1; d_gene: -; j_gene: TRBJ2-1; CDR3nt: TGCAGTGCTAGCGTCCAGAGCTCCTACAATGAGCAGTTCTTC; CDR3aa: CSASVQSSYNEQFF
abundance: -; v_gene: TRBV24-1; d_gene: TRBD1; j_gene: TRBJ1-2; CDR3nt: TGTGCCACCAGTGAACGTGGGACAGCCTATGGCTACACCTTC; CDR3aa: CATSERGTAYGYTF
abundance: -; v_gene: TRBV2; d_gene: TRBD1; j_gene: TRBJ2-7; CDR3nt: TGTGCCACCCGGGACAGGGGGTTGTACGAGCAGTGCTTC; CDR3aa: CATRDRGLYEQCF
abundance: -; v_gene: TRBV12-3/TRBV12-4; d_gene: -; j_gene: TRBJ2-2; CDR3nt: TGTGCCAGCAGCCGAGGGCTAGTCACCGGGGAGCTGTTTTTT; CDR3aa: CASSRGLVTGELFF
abundance: few; v_gene: TRBV12-3/TRBV12-4; d_gene: -; j_gene: TRBJ2-3; CDR3nt: TGTGCCAGCACCCGGACGGGGTTCACAGATACGCAGTATTTT; CDR3aa: CASTRTGFTDTQYF
abundance: few; v_gene: TRBV3-1; d_gene: TRBD2; j_gene: TRBJ2-7; CDR3nt: TGTGCCAGCAGCCTCAGTAGCGGGGGAGGCTACGAGCAGTACTTC; CDR3aa: CASSLSSGGGYEQYF
abundance: few; v_gene: TRBV25-1; d_gene: TRBD2; j_gene: TRBJ2-2; CDR3nt: TGTGCCAGCAGTGTTAGCGGGATAAACACCGGGGAGCTGTTTTTT; CDR3aa: CASSVSGINTGELFF
abundance: -; v_gene: TRBV18; d_gene: TRBD2; j_gene: TRBJ2-7; CDR3nt: TGTGCCAGCTCACCTGCCACGGGGGGGGCCTACGAGCAGTACTTC; CDR3aa: CASSPATGGAYEQYF